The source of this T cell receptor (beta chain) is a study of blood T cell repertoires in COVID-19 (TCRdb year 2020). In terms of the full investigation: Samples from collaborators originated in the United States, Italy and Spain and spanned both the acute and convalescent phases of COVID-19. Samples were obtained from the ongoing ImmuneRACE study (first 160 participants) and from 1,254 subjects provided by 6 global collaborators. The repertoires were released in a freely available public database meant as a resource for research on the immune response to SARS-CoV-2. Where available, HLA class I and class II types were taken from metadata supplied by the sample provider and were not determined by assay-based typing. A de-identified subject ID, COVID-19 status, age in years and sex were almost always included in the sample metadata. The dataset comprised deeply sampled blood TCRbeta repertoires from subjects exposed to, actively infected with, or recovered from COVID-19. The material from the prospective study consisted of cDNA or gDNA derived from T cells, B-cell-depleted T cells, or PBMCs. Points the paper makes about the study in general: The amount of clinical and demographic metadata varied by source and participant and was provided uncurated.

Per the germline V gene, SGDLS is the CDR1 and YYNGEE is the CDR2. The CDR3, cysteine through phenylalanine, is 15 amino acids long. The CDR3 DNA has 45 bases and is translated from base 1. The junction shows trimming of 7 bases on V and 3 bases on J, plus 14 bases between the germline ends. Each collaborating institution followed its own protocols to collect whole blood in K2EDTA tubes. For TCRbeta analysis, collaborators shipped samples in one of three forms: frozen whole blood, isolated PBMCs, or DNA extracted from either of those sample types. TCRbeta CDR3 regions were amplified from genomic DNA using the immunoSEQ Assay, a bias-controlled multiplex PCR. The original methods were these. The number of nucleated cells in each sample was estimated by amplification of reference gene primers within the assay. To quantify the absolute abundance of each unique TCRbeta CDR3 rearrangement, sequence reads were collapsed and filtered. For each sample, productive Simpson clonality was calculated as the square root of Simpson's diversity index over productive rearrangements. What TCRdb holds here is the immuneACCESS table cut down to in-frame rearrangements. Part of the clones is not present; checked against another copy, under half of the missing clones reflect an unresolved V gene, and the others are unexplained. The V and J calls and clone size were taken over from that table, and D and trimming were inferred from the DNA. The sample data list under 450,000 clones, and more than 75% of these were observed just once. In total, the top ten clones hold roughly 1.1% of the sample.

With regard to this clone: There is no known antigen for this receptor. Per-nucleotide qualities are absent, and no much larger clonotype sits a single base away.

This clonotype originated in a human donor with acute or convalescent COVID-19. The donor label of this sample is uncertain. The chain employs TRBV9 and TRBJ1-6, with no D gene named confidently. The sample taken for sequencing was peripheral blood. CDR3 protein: CASSREQLYNSPLHF. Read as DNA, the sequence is TGTGCCAGCTCCCGGGAACAGCTCTATAATTCACCCCTCCACTTT.